This TCR beta chain was sequenced in a study of T-cell memory formation after mild COVID-19. Whole-study context: TCR clusters showed largely donor specificity. Study-wide findings and caveats: Pre-infection memory showed some responding clones, and this suggested that cross-reactive memory joined. CD4+ clones that contracted lay mainly in CM and EM; CD8+ ones lay in EMRA.

5'RACE with constant-segment primers built TCRalpha and TCRbeta cDNA libraries with UMIs. TCRdb used MiXCR to reprocess the 5' RACE reads, holding one entry per CDR3 protein. The sample records hundreds of thousands of distinct CDR3 sequences, roughly 15% being singletons. Germline assignment: CDR1 SEHNR and CDR2 FQNEAQ (reference sequence). This CDR3 has 13 amino acids. V was clipped by 5 bases and J by 6 bases, with 13 bases between them. There are a few counts of this clonotype. Its antigen is unknown. This chain joins TRBV7-9 and TRBJ1-1; D not certain. Material for sequencing was PBMCs or a T cell subset sorted from them (not recorded which). This receptor was taken from a man aged 18 to 29 who had mild COVID-19 (a few samples of this study predate the infection). Cell type and time point are not known. The CDR3 region is CASSVSSGAEAFF. CDR3 coding DNA: TGTGCCAGCAGCGTATCCAGTGGGGCTGAAGCTTTCTTT. The whole variable domain, filled in from reference TRBV7-9 and TRBJ1-1, reads DTGVSQNPRHKITKRGQNVTFRCDPISEHNRLYWYRQTLGQGPEFLTYFQNEAQLEKSRLLSDRFSAERPKGSFSTLEIQRTEQGDSAMYLCASSVSSGAEAFFGQGTRLTVV.